This passage covers 13 T cell receptor beta chains from one sample sequenced in a study of blood T cells in healthy people across ages. The authors ran a second PCR of roughly 6 to 12 cycles using a sample-barcoded 5' primer and a J-beta primer mix. TCRdb ran MiXCR on the 5' RACE reads and lists one entry per CDR3 protein. This sample yields fewer than 900,000 distinct CDR3 sequences, of which approximately 43% are seen a single time; less than 25% belongs to the top ten. Material: blood. These receptors all come from a woman aged 55-69 years in good health.

The gene calls are TRBV7-2 and TRBJ2-3; perhaps TRBD2 as D (5 bases). The CDR3 has 13 amino acids. Germline V gene data show CDR1 as SGHTA and CDR2 as FQGNSA. V lost 5 bases to trimming and J lost 4 bases, with 10 bases between them. In nucleotides, the CDR3 is TGTGCCAGCAGCGAATATAGCGCAGATACGCAGTATTTT. Residues: CASSEYSADTQYF.

This clonotype was observed a few times. The chain joins TRBV5-1 to TRBJ1-6, with 9 positions matching TRBD1. Trimming at V came to 2 bases and at J to 7 bases, leaving 7 bases not matched to a gene. CDR1 and CDR2 from the germline V gene are SGHRS and YFSETQ. The CDR3 has 16 amino acids. The CDR3 sequence is CASSLTGTGRNSPLHF. As DNA, the CDR3 is TGCGCCAGCAGCTTAACCGGGACAGGGCGAAATTCACCCCTCCACTTT.

The rearrangement joins TRBV2 to TRBJ1-4; TRBD1 agrees at 9 bases. V lost 5 bases and J lost 0; bases outside the gene matches: 7. The V gene's germline CDR1 is SNHLY and CDR2 FYNNEI. The CDR3 contains 17 residues. CDR3 protein: CASSRPGQGSTNEKLFF. The CDR3 DNA follows: TGTGCCAGCAGTCGGCCGGGACAGGGATCAACTAATGAAAAACTGTTTTTT.

The chain joins TRBV7-2 to TRBJ1-4, with 7 bases that match TRBD1. The CDR3 sequence is 14 residues long. The trim removed 6 bases at V and 4 bases at J, leaving 5 bases unmatched. In germline, CDR1 is SGHTA, CDR2 FQGNSA. The CDR3 coding sequence is TGTGCCAGCAGGGGGACAGCTTATAATGAAAAACTGTTTTTT. Translation gives CASRGTAYNEKLFF.

The J gene is TRBJ2-1, the V gene TRBV24-1, with D possibly TRBD2 on 5 matching bases. The V gene's germline CDR1 is KGHDR and CDR2 SFDVKD. The CDR3 loop spans 16 amino acids. V lost 8 bases and J lost 9, with 25 bases in between. In nucleotides, the CDR3 is TGTGCCACCACGCACCAGCGGACTGGACCAGTCATTGAGCAGTTCTTC. Its protein product is CATTHQRTGPVIEQFF.

This clonotype was detected a few times. In DNA, the CDR3 is TGTGCCAGCAGCCACCCGGACAGGGTAAACACTGAAGCTTTCTTT. Translating gives CASSHPDRVNTEAFF. The genes are TRBV21-1 and TRBJ1-1; no check of the table's D call, TRBD1, against the DNA was made. TRBV21-1 counts as a pseudogene. This CDR3 contains 15 residues.

This clonotype has just one count. This chain uses TRBV6-2 or TRBV6-3 with TRBJ2-7; 9 positions agree with TRBD2. CDR3 length: 17 residues. The germline V gene has CDR1 MNHEY and CDR2 SVGEGT. Trimming at V came to 2 bases and at J to 7 bases, leaving 15 bases not matched to a gene. CDR3 region: CASSYHAGGQFYNEQYF. The CDR3, as DNA: TGTGCCAGCAGTTACCATGCGGGAGGGCAATTCTACAATGAGCAGTACTTC.

This sequence joins TRBV5-1 and TRBJ2-3, with 8 bases lining up with TRBD2. The V segment lost 5 bases and the J segment 0 bases; nucleotides outside the gene matches: 5. Germline V gene lookup returns CDR1 SGHRS and CDR2 YFSETQ. This CDR3 is built from 15 residues. DNA for the CDR3: TGCGCCAGCAGAGTAGCGGGGACTAGCACAGATACGCAGTATTTT. Translating gives CASRVAGTSTDTQYF.

There are a few counts of this clonotype. The chain uses TRBV5-1 and TRBJ2-5; 8 bases line up with TRBD1. CDR3 length: 16 amino acids. Germline V gene lookup returns CDR1 SGHRS and CDR2 YFSETQ. After removal of 0 bases from V and 4 bases from J, the junction contained 8 bases not matched to a gene. The CDR3 reads CASSLEAGGRVETQYF. In nucleotides, the CDR3 is TGCGCCAGCAGCTTGGAGGCAGGGGGCAGGGTAGAGACCCAGTACTTC.

The chain is built from TRBV2 and TRBJ2-7, with TRBD1 identical over 8 bases. The CDR3 length is 14 residues. Per the germline V gene, CDR1 is SNHLY and CDR2 is FYNNEI. The V gene end was trimmed by 8 bases and the J gene end by 0 bases; junction bases not matched to a gene: 6. The CDR3 sequence: CASDAGGLSYEQYF. The CDR3 bases are TGTGCCAGCGATGCAGGGGGCCTCTCCTACGAGCAGTACTTC. The whole variable domain, remainder taken from reference TRBV2 and TRBJ2-7, is EPEVTQTPSHQVTQMGQEVILRCVPISNHLYFYWYRQILGQKVEFLVSFYNNEISEKSEIFDDQFSVERPDGSNFTLKIRSTKLEDSAMYFCASDAGGLSYEQYFGPGTRLTVT.

This clonotype was counted between two and nine times. The J gene is TRBJ2-3, the V gene TRBV29-1, with 7 positions matching TRBD2. Germline CDR1 and CDR2: SQVTM and ANQGSEA. This CDR3 contains 14 residues. With 1 base clipped from V and 0 bases from J, the junction kept 1 base outside the gene matches. CDR3 bases: TGCAGCGTTGAAGGGGGAGGGAGCACAGATACGCAGTATTTT. It encodes CSVEGGGSTDTQYF.

This clonotype was detected a few times. V is TRBV2 and J is TRBJ1-2; TRBD1 is a possible D gene (6 bases). This CDR3 spans 13 amino acids. The germline V gene has CDR1 SNHLY and CDR2 FYNNEI. Trimming removed 2 bases from V and 6 bases from J, with 10 bases in between. The CDR3 sequence: CASSERGANGYTF. The CDR3 DNA sequence: TGTGCCAGCAGTGAACGGGGGGCTAATGGCTACACCTTC.

The rearrangement joins TRBV20-1 to TRBJ2-3, with TRBD2 matching over 10 bases. The germline V gene has CDR1 DFQATT and CDR2 SNEGSKA (reference sequence). With 5 bases clipped from V and 8 bases from J, the junction kept 13 bases outside the gene matches. The CDR3 totals 15 residues. In DNA, the CDR3 is TGCAGTGCTCCCGGGGGAGCGGGAGGGCCCGGTACGCAGTATTTT. Its protein product is CSAPGGAGGPGTQYF.